Following are 21 T cell receptor beta chains from one sample sequenced in a study of T-cell memory formation after mild COVID-19. TCRdb ran MiXCR on the 5' RACE reads and lists one entry per CDR3 protein. This sample has a few hundred thousand distinct CDR3 sequences, with around 8% found just once. Sequenced: PBMCs or a T cell subset sorted from them (not recorded which). These receptors were taken from a man between 18 and 29 years old who had mild COVID-19 (a few samples of this study predate the infection). Cell type and time point are not known.

Of note for this clonotype: A read error may be the cause here, since a much bigger clone is one base away. The chain joins TRBV15 to TRBJ2-5, with TRBD2 identical over 11 bases. Germline V lookup: CDR1 LNHNV, CDR2 YYDKDF (reference sequence). This CDR3 comprises 15 residues. CDR3 loop: CATSSGTSGQETHYF. In DNA, the CDR3 is TGTGCCACCAGCAGTGGGACTAGCGGCCAAGAGACCCATTACTTC.

This clonotype was seen a handful of times. The chain carries TRBV30 and TRBJ1-4, with 8 bases that match TRBD1. The J segment lost 10 bases and the V segment lost 2 bases, leaving 12 bases of the junction unmatched. Germline V gene sequence: CDR1 GTSNPN, CDR2 SVGIG (reference sequence). The CDR3 has 15 amino acids. CDR3 region: CAWSSPGGLGGKLFF. In DNA form, the CDR3 reads TGTGCCTGGAGTTCTCCAGGGGGCCTTGGAGGAAAACTGTTTTTT. Complete variable domain (other parts from reference TRBV30 and TRBJ1-4): SQTIHQWPATLVQPVGSPLSLECTVEGTSNPNLYWYRQAAGRGLQLLFYSVGIGQISSEVPQNLSASRPQDRQFILSSKKLLLSDSGFYLCAWSSPGGLGGKLFFGSGTQLSVL.

The sample holds a few counts of this clonotype. The rearrangement uses TRBV4-1 and TRBJ1-1; D might be TRBD1 (6 bases). Deletions cut 3 bases from V and 4 bases from J, with 18 bases between. Germline V lookup: CDR1 MGHRA, CDR2 YSYEKL. The CDR3 totals 16 residues. The CDR3 region is CASSQKTGRGRTEAFF. The CDR3, as DNA: TGCGCCAGCAGCCAGAAGACGGGCAGGGGTCGCACTGAAGCTTTCTTT.

The chain combines TRBV12-3 or TRBV12-4 with TRBJ2-2; TRBD1 agrees at 7 bases. This CDR3 is 14 amino acids long. V trimming: 3 bases; J trimming: 13 bases; junction bases outside the gene matches: 11. Here the CDR3 reads CASSLRTGPSRLFF. Here the CDR3 DNA reads TGTGCCAGCAGTTTGAGGACAGGTCCATCCAGGCTGTTTTTT.

This chain connects TRBV11-2 to TRBJ1-1; D gene ambiguous. The germline V gene has CDR1 SGHAT and CDR2 FQNNGV. Trimming took off 0 bases at V and 2 bases at J, with 7 bases between the two ends. The CDR3 is 14 residues long. Written as DNA, the CDR3 is TGTGCCAGCAGCTTAGATCTGGGCAACACTGAAGCTTTCTTT. The encoded protein is CASSLDLGNTEAFF.

This clonotype has a count of ten or more. The J gene is TRBJ2-3, the V gene TRBV29-1; 8 nucleotides align to TRBD1. In germline, CDR1 is SQVTM, CDR2 ANQGSEA. V was pared by 7 bases and J by 3 bases, with 6 bases of the junction left unmatched. The CDR3 length is 13 residues. Here the CDR3 DNA reads TGCAGCGACGGACAGGGCGGAACAGATACGCAGTATTTT. Protein product: CSDGQGGTDTQYF.

The rearrangement links TRBV7-2 to TRBJ2-5; D possibly corresponds to TRBD2 (5 bases). Germline V lookup: CDR1 SGHTA, CDR2 FQGNSA. The V gene lost 5 bases and the J gene lost 2 bases, with 12 bases spanning the gap. This CDR3 spans 14 amino acids. The CDR3 here is CASSHRTYQETQYF. CDR3 nucleotide sequence: TGTGCCAGCAGCCATCGGACTTATCAAGAGACCCAGTACTTC.

This sequence joins TRBV10-3 and TRBJ2-6; the match to TRBD1 covers 11 bases. Germline lookup yields CDR1 ENHRY and CDR2 SYGVKD. The CDR3 is 16 residues long. V lost 5 bases, J lost 2 bases, and 2 bases stayed unmatched. For the CDR3, the DNA is TGTGCCATCAGTAGGACAGGGGGCGCTGGGGCCAACGTCCTGACTTTC. Its protein is CAISRTGGAGANVLTF.

V is TRBV7-9 and J is TRBJ2-3, with D perhaps TRBD2 (6 bases). This CDR3 spans 14 amino acids. Germline V CDR1 and CDR2: SEHNR, FQNEAQ (reference sequence). V was trimmed by 5 bases and J by 3 bases, leaving 12 bases between them. The CDR3 coding sequence is TGTGCCAGCAGCCCGACCCGGGGGACAGATACGCAGTATTTT. Encoded protein: CASSPTRGTDTQYF.

The chain has TRBV6-5 and TRBJ1-1; unclear D gene. Germline V CDR1 and CDR2: MNHEY, SVGAGI. The V end was cut by 5 bases, the J end by 11 bases, with 15 bases between. The CDR3 runs to 12 residues. CDR3 residues: CASSGPENGAFF. The CDR3 DNA follows: TGTGCCAGCAGTGGCCCGGAAAACGGGGCTTTCTTT.

Comments on this clonotype: Sequence at one end of the junction differs from germline and may be a read error. The chain has TRBV25-1 and TRBJ1-4; no firm D call. This CDR3 region has 9 residues. Germline V gene sequence: CDR1 MGHDK, CDR2 SYGVNS. Here the CDR3 reads CASNGSGRF. The CDR3 DNA is TGTGCCAGCAATGGCAGCGGCCGTTTT.

This clonotype was observed a few times. V gene TRBV29-1 combines with J gene TRBJ2-3; D perhaps matches TRBD2 (5 bases). Germline CDR1 is SQVTM and CDR2 is ANQGSEA. The CDR3 loop spans 14 amino acids. V was clipped by 8 bases and J by 7 bases, with 22 bases between them. CDR3 DNA sequence: TGCAGCCCCTCCGGTGGGAGTAACCCTTATACGCAGTATTTT. Translated, it gives CSPSGGSNPYTQYF.

This clonotype was counted only a few times. V gene TRBV24-1 combines with J gene TRBJ2-2; D might be TRBD1 (7 bases). V lost 4 bases and J 2 bases, leaving 13 bases between the germline ends. Germline CDR1 is KGHDR and CDR2 is SFDVKD. This CDR3 is built from 16 residues. For the CDR3, the DNA is TGTGCCACCAGTGACCGGGGGACAGTTAACACCGGGGAGCTGTTTTTT. Translated, it gives CATSDRGTVNTGELFF.

This clonotype showed up just a few times. The V and J genes are TRBV20-1 and TRBJ2-5; the D gene could be TRBD1 or TRBD2 (5 bases each). V dropped 4 bases and J dropped 9 bases, with 15 bases sitting between them. Per the germline V gene, CDR1 is DFQATT and CDR2 is SNEGSKA (reference sequence). The CDR3 is 12 residues long. The CDR3 DNA reads TGCAGTGCTATCGGGACCCCGGAGGCCCAGTACTTC. Translation gives CSAIGTPEAQYF.

This clonotype showed up many times. This chain connects TRBV6-2 or TRBV6-3 to TRBJ2-7; D is perhaps TRBD1 (6 bases). The germline V and J ends were trimmed by 5 bases and 5 bases, with 25 bases remaining between them. This CDR3 spans 17 amino acids. Germline V CDR1 and CDR2: MNHEY, SVGEGT. CDR3 residues: CASSTRRTAGNVNEQYF. The CDR3 DNA reads TGTGCCAGCAGTACGAGAAGGACAGCTGGTAATGTGAACGAGCAGTACTTC.

This clonotype showed up just a few times. The chain couples TRBV5-1 to TRBJ2-7; either TRBD1 or TRBD2 may supply D (5 bases each). V lost 4 bases and J lost 6, with 23 bases in between. CDR1 is SGHRS and CDR2 is YFSETQ in the germline V gene. CDR3 length: 16 amino acids. The chain's CDR3 is CASSQQSSTGQGEQYF. The CDR3 DNA follows: TGCGCCAGCAGCCAGCAAAGCTCGACGGGGCAGGGCGAGCAGTACTTC.

This clonotype was observed a few times. V gene TRBV28 combines with J gene TRBJ1-5, with D perhaps matching TRBD1 (5 bases). The CDR3 has 13 amino acids. Per germline, CDR1 MDHEN and CDR2 SYDVKM. Deletions cut 11 bases from V and 3 bases from J, with 14 bases between. The CDR3 loop reads CASRGSFNQPQHF. The CDR3 coding sequence is TGTGCCTCTAGGGGCAGCTTCAATCAGCCCCAGCATTTT.

The sample holds a few counts of this clonotype. CDR3 sequence reads: CASSYQGEETQYF. The CDR3 DNA reads as TGCGCCAGCAGCTACCAGGGAGAAGAGACCCAGTACTTC. The chain joins TRBV5-1 to TRBJ2-5, with D perhaps given as TRBD1 or TRBD2 (5 bases each). Between the trimmed V and J ends, which lost 3 bases and 3 bases, there was a span of 9 bases. CDR3 length: 13 amino acids. Germline V lookup: CDR1 SGHRS, CDR2 YFSETQ.

This clonotype appeared a few times. The chain links TRBV6-2 or TRBV6-3 to TRBJ1-5; TRBD1 agrees at 7 bases. The trim removed 6 bases at V and 4 bases at J, leaving 6 bases unmatched. The CDR3 spans 14 residues. Germline CDR1 is MNHEY and CDR2 is SVGEGT. CDR3 coding DNA: TGTGCCAGCAGCTACAGGGGAGAAAATCAGCCCCAGCATTTT. Residues: CASSYRGENQPQHF.

The chain has TRBV4-2 and TRBJ2-1; D is undetermined. CDR1 LGHNA and CDR2 YNFKEQ come from the germline V gene. Trimming took off 0 bases at V and 9 bases at J, with 6 bases between the two ends. This CDR3 contains 12 residues. As DNA, the CDR3 is TGTGCCAGCAGCCAAGACATTAGTGAGCAGTTCTTC. It codes for CASSQDISEQFF.

The chain carries TRBV4-2 and TRBJ2-1; no definite D call. Per germline, CDR1 LGHNA and CDR2 YNFKEQ. This CDR3 is built from 16 residues. V dropped 1 base and J dropped 1 base, with 11 bases sitting between them. The CDR3 region has the DNA TGTGCCAGCAGCCAAGGGCAGGAATTGTCCTACAATGAGCAGTTCTTC. It encodes CASSQGQELSYNEQFF.